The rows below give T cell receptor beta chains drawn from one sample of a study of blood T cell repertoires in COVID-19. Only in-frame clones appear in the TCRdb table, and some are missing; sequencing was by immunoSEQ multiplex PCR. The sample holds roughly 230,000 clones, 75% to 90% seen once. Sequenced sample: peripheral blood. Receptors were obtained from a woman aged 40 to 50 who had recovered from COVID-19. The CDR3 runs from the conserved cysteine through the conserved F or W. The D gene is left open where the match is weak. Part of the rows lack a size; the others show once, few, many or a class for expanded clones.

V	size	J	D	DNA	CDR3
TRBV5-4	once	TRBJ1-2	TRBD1	TGTGCCAGCAGCCTGGGACAGGGGGAGGGCTACACCTTC	CASSLGQGEGYTF
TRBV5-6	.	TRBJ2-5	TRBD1	TGTGCCAGCGAAAGTCAGACAGGGGGACCAGAGACCCAGTACTTC	CASESQTGGPETQYF
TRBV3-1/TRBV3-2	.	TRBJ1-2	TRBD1	TGTGCCAGCAGTCAACAGGGGGCCACTAACTATGGCTACACCTTC	CASSQQGATNYGYTF
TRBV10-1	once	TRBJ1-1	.	TGCGCCAGCAGTGCACAGGGCGGAACTGAAGCTTTCTTT	CASSAQGGTEAFF
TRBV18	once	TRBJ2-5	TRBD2	TGTGCCAGCTCACCACAGCGGGGGGGTCTTCAAGAGACCCAGTACTTC	CASSPQRGGLQETQYF
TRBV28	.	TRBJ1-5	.	TGTGCCAGCAGTTTCTGGCAGGGGAGAAGTGGCAATCAGCCCCAGCATTTT	CASSFWQGRSGNQPQHF
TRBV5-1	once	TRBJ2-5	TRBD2	TGCGCCAGCAGCCAACAAGCGGGGAACCAAGAGACCCAGTACTTC	CASSQQAGNQETQYF
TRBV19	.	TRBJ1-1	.	TGTGCCAGTAGATTCGCGGCAGGGACTCTTCACGACACTGAAGCTTTCTTT	CASRFAAGTLHDTEAFF
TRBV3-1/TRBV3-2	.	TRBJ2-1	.	TGTGCCAGCAGCCGCATAGGTTCCCGGGGCTACAATGAGCAGTTCTTC	CASSRIGSRGYNEQFF
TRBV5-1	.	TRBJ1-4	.	TGCGCCAGCAGCCAGGGATTCACTAATGAAAAACTGTTTTTT	CASSQGFTNEKLFF
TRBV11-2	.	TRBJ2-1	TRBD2	TGTGCCAGCAGCTTAGCCCTGGGACTACCCAATGAGCAGTTCTTC	CASSLALGLPNEQFF
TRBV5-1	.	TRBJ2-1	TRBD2	TGCGCCAGCAGCTTGGGCCTTACGGCACTAGCGCTTCACAATGAGCAGTTCTTC	CASSLGLTALALHNEQFF
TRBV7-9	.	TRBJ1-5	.	TGTGCCAGCAGCAGAGGCAATCAGCCCCAGCATTTT	CASSRGNQPQHF
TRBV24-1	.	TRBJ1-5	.	TGTGCCACCATGGGGGGGTCAAATCAGCCCCAGCATTTT	CATMGGSNQPQHF
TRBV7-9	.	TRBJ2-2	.	TGTGCCAGCAGCTTATCCTATAACACCGGGGAGCTGTTTTTT	CASSLSYNTGELFF
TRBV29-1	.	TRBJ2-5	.	TGCAGCGCCCAGGAGGGGTTGAACCAAGAGACCCAGTACTTC	CSAQEGLNQETQYF
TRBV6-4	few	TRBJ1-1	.	TGTGCCAACTTCCCGAGCACTGAAGCTTTCTTT	CANFPSTEAFF
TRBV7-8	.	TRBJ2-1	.	TGTGCCAGCAGCCAGGTCGCTAGCGTAAATGAGCAGTTCTTC	CASSQVASVNEQFF
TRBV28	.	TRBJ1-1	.	TGTGCCAGCACCTTGGACTCCTTGAACACTGAAGCTTTCTTT	CASTLDSLNTEAFF
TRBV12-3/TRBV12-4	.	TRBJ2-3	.	TGTGCCAGCAGTTTGGCCACAGATACGCAGTATTTT	CASSLATDTQYF
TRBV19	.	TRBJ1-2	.	TGTGCCAGTACAAGGACAACCTATGGCTACACCTTC	CASTRTTYGYTF
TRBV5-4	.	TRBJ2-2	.	TGTGCCAGCAGCTTCGAGGCGGGCACCGGGGAGCTGTTTTTT	CASSFEAGTGELFF
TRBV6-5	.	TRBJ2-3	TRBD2	TGTGCCAGCAGTACTACTAGCGGACACACAGATACGCAGTATTTT	CASSTTSGHTDTQYF
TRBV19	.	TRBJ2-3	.	TGTGCCAGTAATTTGGTAGGAGGCACAGATACGCAGTATTTT	CASNLVGGTDTQYF
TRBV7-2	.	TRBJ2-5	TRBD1	TGTGCCAGCAGCCCCGGGACAGAGGGGACCCAGTACTTC	CASSPGTEGTQYF
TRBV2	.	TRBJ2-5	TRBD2	TGTGCCAGCAGTGAGCAAGCGGGATTGCAGGAGACCCAGTACTTC	CASSEQAGLQETQYF
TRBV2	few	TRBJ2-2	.	TGTGCCAGCAGTGGGCTGACCGGGGAGCTGTTTTTT	CASSGLTGELFF
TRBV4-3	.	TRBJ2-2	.	TGCGCCAGCAGCCAAGTACGTGGAGTCGGGGAGCTGTTTTTT	CASSQVRGVGELFF
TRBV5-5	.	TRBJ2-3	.	TGTGCCAGCAGCACAACACGGAGCGGGCGTAGCACAGATACGCAGTATTTT	CASSTTRSGRSTDTQYF
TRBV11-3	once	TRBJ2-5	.	TGTGCCAGCAGCATACGAGCGGGCATATTGGAGACCCAGTACTTC	CASSIRAGILETQYF
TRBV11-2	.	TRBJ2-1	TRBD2	TGTGCCAGCAGCACCGGGAGGGCCTCTGAGCAGTTCTTC	CASSTGRASEQFF
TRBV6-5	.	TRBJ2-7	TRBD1	TGTGCCAGCAGTCTCGGACAGGCACCCTCCCAGTACTTC	CASSLGQAPSQYF
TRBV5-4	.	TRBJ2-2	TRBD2	TGTGCCAGCAGCTCCGGGACTATAAACACCGGGGAGCTGTTTTTT	CASSSGTINTGELFF
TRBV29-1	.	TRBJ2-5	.	TGCAGCGTTGTCGGGGGAGGCGAGACCCAGTACTTC	CSVVGGGETQYF
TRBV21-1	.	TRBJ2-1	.	TGTGCCAGCAGCAAAGAAGGGCGGGCGTCCTCCTACAATGAGCAGTTCTTC	CASSKEGRASSYNEQFF
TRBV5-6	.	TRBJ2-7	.	TGTGCCAGCAGCCTCGGGCCGGGAGAGCAGTACTTC	CASSLGPGEQYF
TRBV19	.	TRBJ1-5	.	TGTGCCAGTAGTATGGAAGCAGGGCAGTCCAATCAGCCCCAGCATTTT	CASSMEAGQSNQPQHF
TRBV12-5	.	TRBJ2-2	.	TGTGCTAGTGGTTTTCGTGGAGGGACTAACACCGGGGAGCTGTTTTTT	CASGFRGGTNTGELFF
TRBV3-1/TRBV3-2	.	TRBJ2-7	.	TGTGCCAGCAGCCAAGAGATTTTCAGGGGAGGGTACGAGCAGTACTTC	CASSQEIFRGGYEQYF
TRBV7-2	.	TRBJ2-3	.	TGTGCCAGCAGCTCCGCCGCGAGGATGAGGGCAGATACGCAGTATTTT	CASSSAARMRADTQYF
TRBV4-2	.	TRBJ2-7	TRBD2	TGTGCCAGCAGCCCCAGGACTAGCGGGGGGGCCCAGCAGTACTTC	CASSPRTSGGAQQYF
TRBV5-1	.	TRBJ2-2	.	TGCGCCAGCAGCTTGGCCATAGAGGGAGGGGAGCTGTTTTTT	CASSLAIEGGELFF
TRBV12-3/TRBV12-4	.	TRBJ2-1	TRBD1	TGTGCCAGCAGTTCGACAGGGGATCGGCAGTTCTTC	CASSSTGDRQFF
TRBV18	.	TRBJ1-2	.	TGTGCCAGCTCACCACCAGGGGACTGGGGATATGGCTACACCTTC	CASSPPGDWGYGYTF
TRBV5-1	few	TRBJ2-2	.	TGCGCCAGCAGCTTGGAGGTCGGGGGAGGGGAGCTGTTTTTT	CASSLEVGGGELFF
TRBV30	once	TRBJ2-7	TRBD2	TGTGCCTGGAGTGCCGGGACTACCTACGAGCAGTACTTC	CAWSAGTTYEQYF
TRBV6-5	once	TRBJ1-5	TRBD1	TGTGCCAGCAGCAAAGACAGGGGCAATCAGCCCCAGCATTTT	CASSKDRGNQPQHF
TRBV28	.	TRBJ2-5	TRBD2	TGTGCCAGCAGTTTAAACCTCCTAGCGGAAGAGACCCAGTACTTC	CASSLNLLAEETQYF
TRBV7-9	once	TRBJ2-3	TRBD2	TGTGCCAGCAGCTTATTTCCTCTGGCATCTGACGGGGGGACAGATACGCAGTATTTT	CASSLFPLASDGGTDTQYF
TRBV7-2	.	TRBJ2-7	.	TGTGCCAGCAGCCTAAGGGAGACCTACGAGCAGTACTTC	CASSLRETYEQYF
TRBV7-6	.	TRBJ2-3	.	TGTGCCAGCAGCTTATCCGTCGGGGATACGCAGTATTTT	CASSLSVGDTQYF